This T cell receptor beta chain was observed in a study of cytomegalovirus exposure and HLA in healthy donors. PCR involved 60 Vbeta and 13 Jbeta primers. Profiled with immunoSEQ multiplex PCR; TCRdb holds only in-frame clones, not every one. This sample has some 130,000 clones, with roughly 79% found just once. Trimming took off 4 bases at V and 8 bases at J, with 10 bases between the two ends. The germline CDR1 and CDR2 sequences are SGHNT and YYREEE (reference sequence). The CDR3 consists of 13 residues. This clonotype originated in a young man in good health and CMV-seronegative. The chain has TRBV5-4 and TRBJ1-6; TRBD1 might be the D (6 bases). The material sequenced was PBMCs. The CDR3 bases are TGTGCCAGCAGCCATAACAGGGATTCACCCCTCCACTTT. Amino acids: CASSHNRDSPLHF.